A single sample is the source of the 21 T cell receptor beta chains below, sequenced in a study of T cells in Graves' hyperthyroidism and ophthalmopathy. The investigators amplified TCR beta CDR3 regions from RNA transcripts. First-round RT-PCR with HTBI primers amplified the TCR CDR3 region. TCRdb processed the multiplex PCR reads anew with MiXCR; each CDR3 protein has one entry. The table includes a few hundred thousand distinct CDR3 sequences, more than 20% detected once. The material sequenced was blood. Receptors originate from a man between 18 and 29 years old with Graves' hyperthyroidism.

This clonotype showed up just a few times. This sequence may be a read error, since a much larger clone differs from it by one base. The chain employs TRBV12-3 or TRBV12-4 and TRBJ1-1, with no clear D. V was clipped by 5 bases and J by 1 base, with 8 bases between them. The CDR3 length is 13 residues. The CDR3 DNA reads TGTGCCAGCAGTCCCTTAAAGAACACTGAAGCTTTCTTT. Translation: CASSPLKNTEAFF.

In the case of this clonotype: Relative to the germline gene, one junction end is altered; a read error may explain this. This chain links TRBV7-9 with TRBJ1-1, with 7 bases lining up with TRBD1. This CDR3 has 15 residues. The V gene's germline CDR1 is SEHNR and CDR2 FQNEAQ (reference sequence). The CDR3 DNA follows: TGTGCCAGCAGGCAAGAAACAGGGGTAGCTACTGAAGCTTGCTTT. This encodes CASRQETGVATEACF.

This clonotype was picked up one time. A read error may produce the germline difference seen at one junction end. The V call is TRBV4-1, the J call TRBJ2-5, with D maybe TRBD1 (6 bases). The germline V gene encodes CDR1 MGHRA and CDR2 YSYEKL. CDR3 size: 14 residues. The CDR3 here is CASSRHGTQETQYF. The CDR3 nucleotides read TGTGCCAGTAGCCGACATGGGACACAAGAGACCCAGTACTTC.

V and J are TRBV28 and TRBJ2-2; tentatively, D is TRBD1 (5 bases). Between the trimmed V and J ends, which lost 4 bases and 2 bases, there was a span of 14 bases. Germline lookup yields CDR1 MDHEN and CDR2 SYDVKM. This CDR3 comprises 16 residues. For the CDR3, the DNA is TGTGCCAGCAGTTCCTGGGGCAGGGTCAACACCGGGGAGCTGTTTTTT. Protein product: CASSSWGRVNTGELFF.

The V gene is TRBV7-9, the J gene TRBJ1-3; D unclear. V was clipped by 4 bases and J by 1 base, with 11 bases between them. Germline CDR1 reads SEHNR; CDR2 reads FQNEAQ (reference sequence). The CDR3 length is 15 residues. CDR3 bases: TGTGCCAGCAGCTACCAGCTTAGGTCTGGAAACACCATATATTTT. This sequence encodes CASSYQLRSGNTIYF.

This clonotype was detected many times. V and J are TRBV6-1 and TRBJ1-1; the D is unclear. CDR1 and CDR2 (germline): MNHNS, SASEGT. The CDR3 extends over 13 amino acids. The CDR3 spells CAALGVANTEAFF. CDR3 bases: TGTGCTGCACTCGGGGTAGCGAACACTGAAGCTTTCTTT.

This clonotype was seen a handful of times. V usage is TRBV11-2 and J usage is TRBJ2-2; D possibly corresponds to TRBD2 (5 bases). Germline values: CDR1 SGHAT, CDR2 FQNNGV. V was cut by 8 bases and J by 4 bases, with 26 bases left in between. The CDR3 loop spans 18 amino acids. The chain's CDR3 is CASHKGRVYRTATGELFF. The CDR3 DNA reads TGTGCCAGCCACAAAGGACGGGTCTACCGGACTGCCACCGGGGAGCTGTTTTTT.

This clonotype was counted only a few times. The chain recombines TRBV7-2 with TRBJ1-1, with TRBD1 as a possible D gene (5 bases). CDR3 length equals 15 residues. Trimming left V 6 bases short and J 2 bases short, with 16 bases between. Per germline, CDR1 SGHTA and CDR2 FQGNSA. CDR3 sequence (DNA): TGTGCCAGCAGTTTTAGAGGGGCCTATAACACTGAAGCTTTCTTT. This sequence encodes CASSFRGAYNTEAFF.

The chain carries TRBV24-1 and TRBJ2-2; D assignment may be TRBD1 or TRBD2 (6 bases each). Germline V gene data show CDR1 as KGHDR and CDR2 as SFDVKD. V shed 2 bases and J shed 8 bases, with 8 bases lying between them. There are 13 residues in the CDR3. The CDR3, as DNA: TGTGCCACCAGTGATTGGGGGGCAGGGGAGCTGTTTTTT. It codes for CATSDWGAGELFF.

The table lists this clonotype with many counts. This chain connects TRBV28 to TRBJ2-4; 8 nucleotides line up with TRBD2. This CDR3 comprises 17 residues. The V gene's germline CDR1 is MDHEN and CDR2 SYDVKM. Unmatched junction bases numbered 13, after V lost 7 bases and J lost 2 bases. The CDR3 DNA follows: TGTGCCAGCAACCCGACGGGAGGGCGACGAACCAAAAACATTCAGTACTTC. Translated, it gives CASNPTGGRRTKNIQYF.

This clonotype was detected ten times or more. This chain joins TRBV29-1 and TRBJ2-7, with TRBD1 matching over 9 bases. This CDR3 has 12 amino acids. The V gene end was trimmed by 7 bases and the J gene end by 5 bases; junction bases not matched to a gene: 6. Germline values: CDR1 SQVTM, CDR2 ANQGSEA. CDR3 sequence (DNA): TGCAGCGGGGGACAGGGCGTCAACGAGCAGTACTTC. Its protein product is CSGGQGVNEQYF.

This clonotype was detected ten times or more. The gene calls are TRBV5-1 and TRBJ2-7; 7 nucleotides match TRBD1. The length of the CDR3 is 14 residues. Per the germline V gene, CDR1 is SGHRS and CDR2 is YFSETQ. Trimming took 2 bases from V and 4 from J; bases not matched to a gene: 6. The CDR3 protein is CASSFEGQTYEQYF. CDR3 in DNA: TGCGCCAGCAGCTTTGAGGGACAGACTTACGAGCAGTACTTC.

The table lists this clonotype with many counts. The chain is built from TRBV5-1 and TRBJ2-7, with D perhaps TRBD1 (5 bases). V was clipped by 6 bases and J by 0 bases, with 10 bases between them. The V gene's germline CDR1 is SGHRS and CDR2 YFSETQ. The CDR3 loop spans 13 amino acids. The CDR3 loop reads CASKADSSYEQYF. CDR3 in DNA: TGCGCCAGCAAGGCAGACAGCTCCTACGAGCAGTACTTC.

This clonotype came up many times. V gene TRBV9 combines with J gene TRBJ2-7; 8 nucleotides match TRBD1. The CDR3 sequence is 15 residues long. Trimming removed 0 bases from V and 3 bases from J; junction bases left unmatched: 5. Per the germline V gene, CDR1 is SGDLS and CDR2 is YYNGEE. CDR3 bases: TGTGCCAGCAGCGTAGAGGCAGGGGGCGGCTACGAGCAGTACTTC. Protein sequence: CASSVEAGGGYEQYF. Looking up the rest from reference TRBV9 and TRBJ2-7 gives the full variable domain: DSGVTQTPKHLITATGQRVTLRCSPRSGDLSVYWYQQSLDQGLQFLIQYYNGEERAKGNILERFSAQQFPDLHSELNLSSLELGDSALYFCASSVEAGGGYEQYFGPGTRLTVT.

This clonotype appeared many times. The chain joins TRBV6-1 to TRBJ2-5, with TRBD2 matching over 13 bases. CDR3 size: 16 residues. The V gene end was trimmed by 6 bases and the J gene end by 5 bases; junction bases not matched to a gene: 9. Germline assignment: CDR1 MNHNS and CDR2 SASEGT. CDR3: CASRDLLAGGLETQYF. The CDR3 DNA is TGTGCCAGCAGAGACCTACTAGCGGGGGGGCTGGAGACCCAGTACTTC.

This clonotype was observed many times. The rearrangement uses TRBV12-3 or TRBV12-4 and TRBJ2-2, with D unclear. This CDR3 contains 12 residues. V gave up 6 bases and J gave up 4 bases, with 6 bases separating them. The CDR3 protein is CASRRPTGELFF. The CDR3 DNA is TGTGCCAGCAGACGGCCCACCGGGGAGCTGTTTTTT.

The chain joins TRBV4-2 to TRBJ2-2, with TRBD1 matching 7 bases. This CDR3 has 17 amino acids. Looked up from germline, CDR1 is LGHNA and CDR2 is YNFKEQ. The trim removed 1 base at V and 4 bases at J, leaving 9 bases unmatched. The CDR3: CASSQVLGPGGTGELFF. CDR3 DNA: TGTGCCAGCAGCCAAGTTTTGGGGCCAGGGGGCACCGGGGAGCTGTTTTTT.

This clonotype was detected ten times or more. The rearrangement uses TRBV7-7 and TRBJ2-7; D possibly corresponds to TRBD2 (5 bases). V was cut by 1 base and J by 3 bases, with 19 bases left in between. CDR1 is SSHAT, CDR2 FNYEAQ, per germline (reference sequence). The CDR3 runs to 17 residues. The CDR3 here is CASSLGFKVGVNYEQYF. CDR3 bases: TGTGCCAGCAGCTTAGGATTTAAAGTCGGGGTCAACTACGAGCAGTACTTC.

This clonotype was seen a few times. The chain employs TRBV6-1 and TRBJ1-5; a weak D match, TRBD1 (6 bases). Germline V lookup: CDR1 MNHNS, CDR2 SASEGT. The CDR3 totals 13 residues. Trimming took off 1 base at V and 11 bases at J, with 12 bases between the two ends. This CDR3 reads CASSEVPGAAQHF. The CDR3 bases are TGTGCCAGCAGTGAAGTCCCAGGGGCGGCCCAGCATTTT.

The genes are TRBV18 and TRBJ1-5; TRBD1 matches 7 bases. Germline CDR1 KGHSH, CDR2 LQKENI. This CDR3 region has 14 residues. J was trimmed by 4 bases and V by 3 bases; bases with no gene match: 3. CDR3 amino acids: CASSPGQANQPQHF. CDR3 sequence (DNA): TGTGCCAGCTCACCCGGACAGGCAAATCAGCCCCAGCATTTT.

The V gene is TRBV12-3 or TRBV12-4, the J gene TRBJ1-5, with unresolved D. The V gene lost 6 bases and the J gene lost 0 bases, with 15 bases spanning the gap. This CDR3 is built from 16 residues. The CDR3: CASSSARSYSNQPQHF. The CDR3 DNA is TGTGCCAGCAGCTCGGCCCGTTCTTATAGCAATCAGCCCCAGCATTTT.